Each of the 8 T cell receptor beta chains below was sequenced from the same sample in a study of cytomegalovirus exposure and HLA in healthy donors. It was with 60 Vbeta and 13 Jbeta primers that the PCR ran. Some clones are missing from TCRdb's copy, which holds only in-frame ones; the method was immunoSEQ multiplex PCR. The sample consists of roughly 120,000 clones, about 81% of them appearing once. Input material: PBMCs. The source is a man aged 35-49 years in good health and CMV-seronegative.

This clone was detected a few times. The chain links TRBV6-5 to TRBJ1-1, with D unresolved. CDR3 length equals 13 residues. The ends were cut back, 0 bases at V and 11 bases at J, with 13 bases in the middle. Looked up from germline, CDR1 is MNHEY and CDR2 is SVGAGI. The CDR3 bases are TGTGCCAGCAGTTACTCAAGCCCGGGGATGGCTTTCTTT. This translates into CASSYSSPGMAFF.

This clone was counted at least ten times. CDR3 coding DNA: TGTGCCAGCAGCGTAGCCTACAGAAACACTGAAGCTTTCTTT. It is translated as CASSVAYRNTEAFF. The rearrangement joins TRBV9 to TRBJ1-1; D remains unclear. V lost 0 bases and J 2 bases, leaving 8 bases between the germline ends. Per the germline V gene, CDR1 is SGDLS and CDR2 is YYNGEE. The CDR3 totals 14 residues.

In DNA form, the CDR3 reads TGTGCCAGTAGACGTACAGAGACCCTGTATCAGCCCCAGCATTTT. Translated, it gives CASRRTETLYQPQHF. The chain recombines TRBV19 with TRBJ1-5; no firm D call. Between the trimmed V and J ends, which lost 6 bases and 5 bases, there was a span of 17 bases. Germline V CDR1 and CDR2: LNHDA, SQIVND (reference sequence). The CDR3 has 15 residues.

This chain links TRBV10-2 with TRBJ2-1; TRBD2 matches at 9 bases. V trimming: 6 bases; J trimming: 7 bases; junction bases outside the gene matches: 16. The CDR3 is made up of 17 amino acids. Germline loops: CDR1 WSHSY, CDR2 SAAADI. As DNA, the CDR3 is TGCGCCAGCAGCGTACGATTCCTAGCGGGGTCTGGGAATGAGCAGTTCTTC. Translation gives CASSVRFLAGSGNEQFF.

The V and J genes are TRBV7-2 and TRBJ2-3; D is possibly TRBD2 (5 bases). The CDR3 totals 15 residues. The germline V gene encodes CDR1 SGHTA and CDR2 FQGNSA. V lost 6 bases to trimming and J lost 2 bases, with 15 bases between them. CDR3 coding DNA: TGTGCCAGCAGGGCCCCGGGGATACCCACAGATACGCAGTATTTT. It yields the protein CASRAPGIPTDTQYF.

The chain links TRBV29-1 to TRBJ1-2; D gene unclear. V lost 6 bases to trimming and J lost 12 bases, with 29 bases between them. CDR3 length: 15 residues. CDR1 and CDR2 from the germline V gene are SQVTM and ANQGSEA. The CDR3 bases are TGCAGCGTCACCCCAAGCAATAGGTCTCCCGGAGTCCACACCTTC. Translation gives CSVTPSNRSPGVHTF.

This clone was seen only a few times. This rearrangement joins TRBV10-3 to TRBJ1-6; the match to TRBD1 covers 7 bases. The CDR3 is 14 residues long. The V and J ends lost 0 bases and 7 bases, in that order; junction bases with no gene match: 0. The V gene's germline CDR1 is ENHRY and CDR2 SYGVKD. The CDR3 bases are TGTGCCATCAGTGAGTCGACAGGGAATTCACCCCTCCACTTT. Protein sequence: CAISESTGNSPLHF.

The genes are TRBV18 and TRBJ2-7; the D gene is possibly TRBD1 (6 bases). Germline V gene sequence: CDR1 KGHSH, CDR2 LQKENI. The CDR3 runs to 14 residues. The germline V and J ends were trimmed by 1 base and 5 bases, with 12 bases remaining between them. CDR3 region: CASSPLPRDNEQYF. As DNA, the CDR3 is TGTGCCAGCTCACCACTTCCCAGGGACAACGAGCAGTACTTC.